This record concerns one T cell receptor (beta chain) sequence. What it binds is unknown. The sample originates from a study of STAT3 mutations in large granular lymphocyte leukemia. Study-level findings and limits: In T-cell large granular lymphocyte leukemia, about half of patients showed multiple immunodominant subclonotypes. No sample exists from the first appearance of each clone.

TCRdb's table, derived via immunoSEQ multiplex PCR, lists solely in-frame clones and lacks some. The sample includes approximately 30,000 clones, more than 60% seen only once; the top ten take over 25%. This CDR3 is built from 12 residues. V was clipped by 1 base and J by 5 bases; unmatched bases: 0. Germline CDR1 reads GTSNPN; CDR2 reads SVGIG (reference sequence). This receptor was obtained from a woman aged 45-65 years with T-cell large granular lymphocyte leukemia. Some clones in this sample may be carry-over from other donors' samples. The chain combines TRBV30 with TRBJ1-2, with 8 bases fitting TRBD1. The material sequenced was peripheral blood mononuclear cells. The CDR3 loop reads CAWSGQGYGYTF. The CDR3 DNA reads TGTGCCTGGAGTGGACAGGGGTATGGCTACACCTTC.